These 6 T cell receptor beta chains originate from one sample sequenced in a study of cytomegalovirus exposure and HLA in healthy donors. PCR involved 60 Vbeta and 13 Jbeta primers. Repertoires were generated with immunoSEQ multiplex PCR, while TCRdb's copy carries only in-frame clones and drops some. The top ten clones hold around 7% of a sample with around 150,000 clones, approximately 8.9% of them seen once. The sequenced sample consisted of PBMCs. The receptors come from a middle-aged woman in good health and CMV-seropositive.

The rearrangement links TRBV2 to TRBJ2-5, with TRBD1 as a possible D gene (6 bases). The CDR3 covers 15 residues. The ends were cut back, 6 bases at V and 1 base at J, with 15 bases in the middle. Germline CDR1 SNHLY, CDR2 FYNNEI. The CDR3 nucleotides read TGTGCCAGCAGGGCAGGGACAACAACCCAAGAGACCCAGTACTTC. Protein product: CASRAGTTTQETQYF.

This clone was found a few times. The gene calls are TRBV6-5 and TRBJ2-1; tentative D call: TRBD1 (6 bases). V gave up 6 bases and J gave up 5 bases, with 17 bases separating them. The CDR3 sequence is 15 residues long. Germline CDR1 and CDR2: MNHEY and SVGAGI. The CDR3 DNA reads as TGTGCCAGCAGCCAAGGGGGTGTAGGGGACAATGAGCAGTTCTTC. Translation: CASSQGGVGDNEQFF.

This clone has just a few counts. This chain uses TRBV6-5 with TRBJ1-1; 8 nucleotides align to TRBD1. V lost 4 bases to trimming and J lost 4 bases; unmatched junction nucleotides: 5. The V gene's germline CDR1 is MNHEY and CDR2 SVGAGI. The CDR3 totals 14 residues. The CDR3 DNA follows: TGTGCCAGCAGTTCCCTACAGGGGGGCACTGAAGCTTTCTTT. Amino acids: CASSSLQGGTEAFF.

This chain joins TRBV2 and TRBJ2-3, with 7 bases matching TRBD1. Germline values: CDR1 SNHLY, CDR2 FYNNEI. After removal of 6 bases from V and 0 bases from J, the junction contained 3 bases not matched to a gene. CDR3 length: 14 amino acids. The CDR3 nucleotides are TGTGCCAGCAGGGGACAGCTGAGCACAGATACGCAGTATTTT. Residues: CASRGQLSTDTQYF.

This clone was seen only a few times. V gene TRBV5-1 combines with J gene TRBJ1-1; maybe TRBD1 (5 bases). Germline V gene sequence: CDR1 SGHRS, CDR2 YFSETQ. V shed 4 bases and J shed 5 bases, with 15 bases lying between them. The length of the CDR3 is 14 residues. The CDR3 region has the DNA TGCGCCAGCAGCGCCGGGGGGAAAGAGACTGAAGCTTTCTTT. It encodes CASSAGGKETEAFF.

The J gene is TRBJ2-2, the V gene TRBV11-3, with 8 bases fitting TRBD1. CDR3 length equals 18 residues. Germline V gives CDR1 SGHNT, CDR2 YENEEA. Trimming at V came to 1 base and at J to 0 bases, leaving 7 bases not matched to a gene. In DNA form, the CDR3 reads TGTGCCAGCAGCTTAGCGACAGGGGCCGGAACGAACACCGGGGAGCTGTTTTTT. Its translation: CASSLATGAGTNTGELFF.